This T cell receptor (beta chain) was sequenced during a study of graft-versus-host responses after intestinal transplantation. Study information: Each transplant was multivisceral, liver-intestinal, or isolated intestinal. Anti-thymocyte globulin was used for induction in all recipients, who then took tacrolimus and steroids for around 3 years.

For this clone: Antigen specificity is unknown.

The method was immunoSEQ multiplex PCR; TCRdb's version includes in-frame clones alone and lacks a portion of them. The table has fewer than 95,000 clones, over 85% seen once. Study observations and caveats: HvG clone declines early post-transplant were associated with peak circulating GvH levels. In recipient marrow, GvH clones were found, and some appeared first in ileum or blood.

Germline CDR1 is SGHVS and CDR2 is FQNEAQ. Trimming stripped 5 bases from V and 0 bases from J, with 16 bases between. This CDR3 is 17 amino acids long. Sequences were derived from unstimulated CD8+ T cells sorted from spleen or lymph node cells, sampled before intestinal transplant. The chain uses TRBV7-8 and TRBJ1-4; D is perhaps TRBD1 (6 bases). The receptor's source is a human donor who received an intestinal transplant. In DNA, the CDR3 is TGTGCCAGCAGCATAAAGGGACAAGTTGCAACTAATGAAAAACTGTTTTTT. Encoded protein: CASSIKGQVATNEKLFF.